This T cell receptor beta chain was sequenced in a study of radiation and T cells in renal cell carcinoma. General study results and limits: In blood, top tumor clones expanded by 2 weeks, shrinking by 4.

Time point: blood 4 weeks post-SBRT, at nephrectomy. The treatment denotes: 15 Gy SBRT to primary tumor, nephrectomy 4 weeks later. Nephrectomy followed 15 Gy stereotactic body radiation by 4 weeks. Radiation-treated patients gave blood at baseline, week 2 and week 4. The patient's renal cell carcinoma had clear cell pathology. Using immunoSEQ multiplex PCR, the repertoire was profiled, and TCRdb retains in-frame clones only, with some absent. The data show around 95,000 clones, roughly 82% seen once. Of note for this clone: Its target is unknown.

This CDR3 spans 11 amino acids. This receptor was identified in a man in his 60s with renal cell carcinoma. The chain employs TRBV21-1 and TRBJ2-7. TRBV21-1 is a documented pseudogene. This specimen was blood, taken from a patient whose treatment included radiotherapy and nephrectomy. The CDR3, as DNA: TGTGCCAGCAGCAAACGCCACGAGCAGTACTTC. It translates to CASSKRHEQYF.